These 19 T cell receptor beta chains were all obtained from the same sample, sequenced in a study of PD-L1 blockade in urothelial cancer. Data came from immunoSEQ multiplex PCR; TCRdb stores just in-frame clones and leaves some out. In the table there are 100,000 or so clones, roughly 88% of which are singletons. The sequences come from PBMCs, collected around atezolizumab (anti-PD-L1) treatment. Receptors originate from a middle-aged man with urothelial cancer.

CDR3 region: CASSAGQGARRYTF. CDR3 DNA: TGTGCCAGCAGTGCGGGACAGGGGGCCCGACGCTACACCTTC. The chain carries TRBV28 and TRBJ1-2, with TRBD1 matching 12 bases. Per germline, CDR1 MDHEN and CDR2 SYDVKM. CDR3 length equals 14 residues. The V segment lost 5 bases and the J segment 9 bases; nucleotides outside the gene matches: 7.

This clone was detected only a few times. The V call is TRBV4-2, the J call TRBJ2-7; D gene uncertain. V was pared by 5 bases and J by 1 base, with 9 bases between. CDR3 length: 13 residues. Germline V gene lookup returns CDR1 LGHNA and CDR2 YNFKEQ. CDR3 coding DNA: TGTGCCAGCAGCTCCCCTAGATCCTACGAGCAGTACTTC. Amino acids: CASSSPRSYEQYF.

This clone was counted only a few times. The gene calls are TRBV2 and TRBJ1-5, with 10 bases fitting TRBD1. The CDR3 consists of 15 residues. With 7 bases clipped from V and 1 base from J, the junction kept 4 bases outside the gene matches. CDR1 is SNHLY and CDR2 is FYNNEI in the germline V gene. The CDR3 reads CASTRTGGSNQPQHF. The CDR3 bases are TGTGCCAGCACTAGGACAGGGGGAAGCAATCAGCCCCAGCATTTT.

J is TRBJ1-1 and V is TRBV5-1; no definite D call. The V end lost 0 bases, the J end lost 4 bases, and 10 bases lay between the germline ends. Looked up from germline, CDR1 is SGHRS and CDR2 is YFSETQ. The CDR3 consists of 14 residues. CDR3 sequence: CASSLASGGTEAFF. Written as DNA, the CDR3 is TGCGCCAGCAGCTTGGCCTCGGGAGGCACTGAAGCTTTCTTT.

V and J are TRBV2 and TRBJ2-5; D might be TRBD2 (5 bases). Germline CDR1 reads SNHLY; CDR2 reads FYNNEI. V was pared by 6 bases and J by 0 bases, with 14 bases between. The CDR3 contains 15 residues. CDR3 nucleotides: TGTGCCAGCAGCCCTGACTACTCGAACCAAGAGACCCAGTACTTC. Translated, it gives CASSPDYSNQETQYF.

In nucleotides, the CDR3 is TGTGCCAGCAGCGTAGGCACAGGGCAGAGCACAGATACGCAGTATTTT. Amino acid sequence: CASSVGTGQSTDTQYF. The rearrangement joins TRBV9 to TRBJ2-3, with D perhaps TRBD1 (6 bases). This CDR3 is built from 16 residues. The ends were cut back, 0 bases at V and 0 bases at J, with 11 bases in the middle. CDR1 and CDR2 from the germline V gene are SGDLS and YYNGEE.

J is TRBJ2-7 and V is TRBV5-1; D uncertain. Trimming removed 4 bases from V and 4 bases from J, with 15 bases in between. The CDR3 length is 14 residues. Germline-derived CDR1 and CDR2 are SGHRS and YFSETQ. The CDR3 region is CASSLDVAPYEQYF. CDR3 bases: TGCGCCAGCAGCCTCGATGTGGCTCCTTACGAGCAGTACTTC.

As regards this clone: Other DNA sequences within the sample encode an identical CDR3. J is TRBJ1-5 and V is TRBV10-3; D unclear. This CDR3 region has 13 residues. The germline CDR1 and CDR2 sequences are ENHRY and SYGVKD. V shed 8 bases and J shed 1 base, with 9 bases lying between them. In nucleotides, the CDR3 is TGTGCCATCTCTAGGCAGAGCAATCAGCCCCAGCATTTT. Protein sequence: CAISRQSNQPQHF.

This chain connects TRBV29-1 to TRBJ2-1; TRBD2 aligns across 14 bases. The CDR3 totals 16 residues. Trimming took 3 bases from V and 6 from J; bases not matched to a gene: 7. Germline V lookup: CDR1 SQVTM, CDR2 ANQGSEA. CDR3 DNA: TGCAGCGTTGATAGACTAGCGGGAGGGTTGATCAATGAGCAGTTCTTC. Protein sequence: CSVDRLAGGLINEQFF.

The chain is built from TRBV23-1 and TRBJ2-7; D not certain. TRBV23-1 is identified as an open reading frame with a role that is uncertain. V lost 0 bases to trimming and J lost 0 bases, with 6 bases between them. CDR3 length: 14 amino acids. This chain's CDR3 is CASSQSCYSYEQYF. The CDR3, as DNA: TGCGCCAGCAGTCAATCGTGCTACTCCTACGAGCAGTACTTC.

The chain combines TRBV7-9 with TRBJ1-3; TRBD1 might be the D (6 bases). CDR1 SEHNR and CDR2 FQNEAQ come from the germline V gene (reference sequence). V lost 1 base and J 4 bases, leaving 14 bases between the germline ends. The CDR3 extends over 16 amino acids. The CDR3 loop reads CASSLGGTFGGNTIYF. CDR3 sequence (DNA): TGTGCCAGCAGCTTAGGGGGGACATTTGGAGGAAACACCATATATTTT.

The chain has TRBV6-5 and TRBJ1-4; 8 bases line up with TRBD1. Per germline, CDR1 MNHEY and CDR2 SVGAGI. V dropped 6 bases and J dropped 7; count of bases not matched to a gene: 4. The CDR3 is 13 residues long. CDR3 DNA: TGTGCCAGCAGGAAGACAGGGGTTGAAAAACTGTTTTTT. As protein: CASRKTGVEKLFF.

The V call is TRBV7-9, the J call TRBJ2-1, with 10 bases identical to TRBD2. The CDR3 sequence is 14 residues long. V was pared by 3 bases and J by 10 bases, with 6 bases of the junction left unmatched. Germline loops: CDR1 SEHNR, CDR2 FQNEAQ (reference sequence). As DNA, the CDR3 is TGTGCCAGCAGCTTTCAGAGCGGGAGGGCCGAGCAGTTCTTC. Translated, it gives CASSFQSGRAEQFF.

The CDR3 nucleotides read TGTGCCAGCAGCTTGGTGGTAGCGGGAGCGCGAGGGGGCGAGCAGTACTTC. This gives the protein CASSLVVAGARGGEQYF. The rearrangement joins TRBV5-4 to TRBJ2-7; 9 positions agree with TRBD2. Germline V gene lookup returns CDR1 SGHNT and CDR2 YYREEE (reference sequence). This CDR3 contains 17 residues. V lost 0 bases and J lost 6; bases outside the gene matches: 13.

This CDR3 is CASSHLAGETYNEQFF. Written as DNA, the CDR3 is TGTGCCAGCAGTCACTTAGCGGGAGAGACCTACAATGAGCAGTTCTTC. V and J are TRBV11-2 and TRBJ2-1; 9 nucleotides align to TRBD2. The V and J ends lost 6 bases and 2 bases, in that order; junction bases with no gene match: 8. Germline V gene data show CDR1 as SGHAT and CDR2 as FQNNGV. The CDR3 runs 16 residues.

The rearrangement uses TRBV4-1 and TRBJ2-3, with D uncertain. The V and J ends lost 1 base and 10 bases respectively, with 15 bases between them. Germline assignment: CDR1 MGHRA and CDR2 YSYEKL. This CDR3 is 14 amino acids long. The CDR3 reads CASSQGLRGPAQYF. CDR3 DNA sequence: TGCGCCAGCAGCCAAGGGCTCCGTGGGCCCGCGCAGTATTTT.

J is TRBJ1-1 and V is TRBV9; 7 bases are a match to TRBD1. V shed 3 bases and J 0 bases; nucleotides not matched to a gene: 2. The CDR3 loop spans 14 amino acids. CDR1 and CDR2 from the germline V gene are SGDLS and YYNGEE. CDR3 sequence reads: CASSEGGVNTEAFF. The DNA for the CDR3 is TGTGCCAGCAGCGAAGGGGGCGTGAACACTGAAGCTTTCTTT.

The chain joins TRBV18 to TRBJ2-5; D call uncertain. V lost 0 bases to trimming and J lost 2 bases, with 7 bases between them. CDR1 and CDR2 from the germline V gene are KGHSH and LQKENI. This CDR3 region has 14 residues. The CDR3 DNA sequence: TGTGCCAGCTCACCACCCCACGGTCAAGAGACCCAGTACTTC. It translates to CASSPPHGQETQYF.

There are a few counts of this clone. J is TRBJ1-2 and V is TRBV5-1, with 7 positions matching TRBD1. Trimming took 7 bases from V and 8 from J; bases not matched to a gene: 20. This CDR3 has 16 amino acids. CDR1 SGHRS and CDR2 YFSETQ come from the germline V gene. The CDR3 protein is CASPTPGTDRVDGYTF. For the CDR3, the DNA is TGCGCCAGCCCAACCCCTGGAACCGACAGGGTAGACGGCTACACCTTC.